Sequencing of this T cell receptor (beta chain) was carried out in a study of OX40 agonist ivuxolimab in advanced cancers. Clones were read by immunoSEQ multiplex PCR, and TCRdb kept only the in-frame ones, dropping some. The sample carries about 72,000 clones, approximately 89% recorded once. Blood sampling took place at baseline, cycle 4 day 1, and cycle 7 day 1. General study points: Low normalized T-cell clonal expansion was also seen in some nonresponders. Expanded clones were, on average, more numerous among CD8+ T cells than CD4+.

With respect to this clone: What it binds is not known.

The clonotype originates from an adult with an advanced solid tumor such as melanoma, head and neck, liver or kidney cancer. Source: CD4+ or CD8+ T cells sorted from blood, taken in a trial of the OX40 agonist ivuxolimab.

The CDR3, as DNA: TGTGCCAGCAGCGGGGGACAGGGAGTGGCAGATACGCAGTATTTT. Translated, it gives CASSGGQGVADTQYF. The chain combines TRBV5-4 with TRBJ2-3; 9 positions agree with TRBD1. V lost 4 bases to trimming and J lost 4 bases; unmatched junction nucleotides: 7. The germline CDR1 and CDR2 sequences are SGHNT and YYREEE (reference sequence). This CDR3 has 15 amino acids.